This T cell receptor beta chain was retrieved from a study of breast tumors, draining lymph nodes, adjacent tissues. Study findings and constraints: The data were judged consistent with most tumor T cells coming from lymph node and expanding in tumor. Compared with basal-like, luminal-like tumors shared significantly more repertoire with nontumor tissue. Tumor TCR diversity was below lymph nodes but above nontumor tissue. The lymph node origin of tumor T cells was framed as consistent with a hypothesis, not demonstrated.

One entry per CDR3 protein results from TCRdb running MiXCR on the multiplex PCR reads. The data contain tens of thousands of distinct CDR3 sequences, approximately 63% of them singletons. The length of the CDR3 is 14 residues. The trim removed 2 bases at V and 4 bases at J, leaving 7 bases unmatched. The germline CDR1 and CDR2 sequences are SQVTM and ANQGSEA. Regarding this clonotype: Its antigen is undetermined.

The sample taken for sequencing was breast tumor tissue. This sequence joins TRBV29-1 and TRBJ1-2, with 7 bases lining up with TRBD1. The sequence derives from a female donor with breast cancer. Some clones in this sample may be carry-over from other donors' samples. CDR3 in amino acids: CSVELRTGGYGYTF. Here the CDR3 DNA reads TGCAGCGTTGAACTCAGGACAGGCGGCTATGGCTACACCTTC.